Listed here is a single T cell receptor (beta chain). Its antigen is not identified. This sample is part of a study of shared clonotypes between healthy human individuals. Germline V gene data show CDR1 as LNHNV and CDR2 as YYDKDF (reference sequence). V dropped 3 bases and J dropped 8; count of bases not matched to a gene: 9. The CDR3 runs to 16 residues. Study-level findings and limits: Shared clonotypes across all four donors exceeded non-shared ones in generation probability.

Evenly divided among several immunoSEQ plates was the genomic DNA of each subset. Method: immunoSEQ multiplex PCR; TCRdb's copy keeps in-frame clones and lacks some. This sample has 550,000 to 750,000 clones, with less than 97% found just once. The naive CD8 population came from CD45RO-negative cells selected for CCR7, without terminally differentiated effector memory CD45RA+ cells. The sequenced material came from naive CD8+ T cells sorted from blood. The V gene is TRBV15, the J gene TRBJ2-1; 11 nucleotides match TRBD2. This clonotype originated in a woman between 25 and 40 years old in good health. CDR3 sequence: CATSRSLAGVGDEQFF. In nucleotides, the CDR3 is TGTGCCACCAGCAGGTCACTAGCGGGAGTAGGTGATGAGCAGTTCTTC.